The present TCR beta chain was sequenced within a study of response to subunit inactivated influenza vaccine. The CDR3 consists of 16 residues. Germline CDR1 is KGHSH and CDR2 is LQKENI. V dropped 0 bases and J dropped 0 bases, with 9 bases sitting between them. TCRdb re-called the RT-PCR reads through MiXCR, storing one row per CDR3 protein. The data show about 160,000 distinct CDR3 sequences, approximately 11% seen once. Sequencing was performed on non-naive T cells sorted from PBMCs, taken more than 35 days after vaccination. The TCR sequence derives from a man aged 50-59 years who received an inactivated influenza vaccine. This chain joins TRBV18 and TRBJ2-1; no clear D gene. The CDR3 reads CASSPPSVSSYNEQFF. The DNA for the CDR3 is TGTGCCAGCTCACCACCGTCGGTTTCCTCCTACAATGAGCAGTTCTTC.